The 9 T cell receptor beta chains listed next were all sequenced from one sample in a study of Ad26.COV2.S vaccination and SARS-CoV-2 variants. Treatment specified: 15 to 20 received Ad26.COV2.S at low or high dose, single or two shots; 5 received placebo; per-sample allocation not given. At day 63 after the first vaccine or placebo injection, samples were drawn. Method: immunoSEQ multiplex PCR; TCRdb's copy keeps in-frame clones and lacks some. The sample shows roughly 410,000 clones, 83% of them seen only once. The sequences come from peripheral blood, collected in a trial of Ad26.COV2.S vaccine versus placebo. These receptors originate from a person aged 18-60 years who received the Ad26.COV2.S COVID-19 vaccine or a placebo.

The gene calls are TRBV4-2 and TRBJ1-2, with 8 bases lining up with TRBD1. V was clipped by 0 bases and J by 9 bases; unmatched bases: 9. The germline V gene encodes CDR1 LGHNA and CDR2 YNFKEQ. The CDR3 consists of 15 residues. CDR3 coding DNA: TGTGCCAGCAGCCAAGATAGACAGGGGTCTAAGAGCTACACCTTC. This translates into CASSQDRQGSKSYTF.

This clone was seen a few times. The chain is built from TRBV19 and TRBJ1-3, with TRBD1 as a possible D gene (5 bases). The CDR3 is 15 amino acids. The V end lost 5 bases, the J end lost 0 bases, and 11 bases lay between the germline ends. From germline, CDR1 is LNHDA and CDR2 SQIVND (reference sequence). The CDR3 region has the DNA TGTGCCAGTAGTCCGGACACGCTCTCTGGAAACACCATATATTTT. It translates to CASSPDTLSGNTIYF.

This chain joins TRBV2 and TRBJ1-6, with D possibly matching TRBD1 (6 bases). The length of the CDR3 is 13 residues. The V gene lost 6 bases and the J gene lost 10 bases, with 13 bases spanning the gap. The germline V gene encodes CDR1 SNHLY and CDR2 FYNNEI. The chain's CDR3 is CASRRGGNSPLHF. CDR3 DNA: TGTGCCAGCAGGAGGGGGGGGAACTCACCCCTCCACTTT.

The J gene is TRBJ2-5, the V gene TRBV9; D gene uncertain. Trimming left V 0 bases short and J 5 bases short, with 11 bases between. CDR3 size: 14 residues. From germline, CDR1 is SGDLS and CDR2 YYNGEE. The CDR3 protein is CASSVGQFGETQYF. The CDR3 DNA sequence: TGTGCCAGCAGCGTAGGGCAGTTTGGGGAGACCCAGTACTTC.

The rearrangement uses TRBV18 and TRBJ2-1; D remains ambiguous. Trimming shortened V by 6 bases and J by 9 bases, and 18 bases separated the two germline ends. CDR3 size: 14 residues. The germline CDR1 and CDR2 sequences are KGHSH and LQKENI. In nucleotides, the CDR3 is TGTGCCAGCTCCCCCGACATGGGTTCCAGTGAGCAGTTCTTC. The encoded protein is CASSPDMGSSEQFF.

The chain uses TRBV3-1 (or the pseudogene TRBV3-2) and TRBJ2-7; TRBD2 might be the D (6 bases). Trimming took off 0 bases at V and 2 bases at J, with 14 bases between the two ends. The germline CDR1 and CDR2 sequences are LGHDT and YNNKEL (reference sequence). The CDR3 has 16 residues. CDR3 residues: CASSQDPGGSAYEQYF. The CDR3 DNA reads as TGTGCCAGCAGCCAAGATCCCGGGGGAAGTGCCTACGAGCAGTACTTC.

The rearrangement uses TRBV4-1 and TRBJ2-3; 9 nucleotides match TRBD1. J gave up 6 bases and V 0 bases, and 7 bases lay outside the gene matches. CDR1 is MGHRA and CDR2 is YSYEKL in the germline V gene. The CDR3 loop spans 16 amino acids. The CDR3 reads CASSQDTRQGVDTQYF. The CDR3 nucleotides read TGCGCCAGCAGCCAAGATACGAGACAGGGGGTCGATACGCAGTATTTT.

The chain recombines TRBV6-5 with TRBJ1-2, with 8 nucleotides matching TRBD1. Losses at the gene ends were 6 bases for V and 8 bases for J; bases not matched to a gene: 8. The CDR3 loop spans 13 amino acids. Per germline, CDR1 MNHEY and CDR2 SVGAGI. CDR3 protein: CASRPSGGGGYTF. CDR3 sequence (DNA): TGTGCCAGCAGACCTTCAGGGGGCGGGGGCTACACCTTC.

As for this clone: At one of its ends the junction is not consistent with the germline gene, which may arise from a read error. The J gene is TRBJ1-5, the V gene TRBV27, with D possibly matching TRBD1 (6 bases). Germline V gene data show CDR1 as MNHEY and CDR2 as SMNVEV (reference sequence). CDR3 length: 15 amino acids. CDR3 sequence reads: CASSLSGQSNQPQHF. In DNA form, the CDR3 reads TGTGCCAGCAGTCTATCCGGACAGAGCAATCAGCCCCAGCATTTT.